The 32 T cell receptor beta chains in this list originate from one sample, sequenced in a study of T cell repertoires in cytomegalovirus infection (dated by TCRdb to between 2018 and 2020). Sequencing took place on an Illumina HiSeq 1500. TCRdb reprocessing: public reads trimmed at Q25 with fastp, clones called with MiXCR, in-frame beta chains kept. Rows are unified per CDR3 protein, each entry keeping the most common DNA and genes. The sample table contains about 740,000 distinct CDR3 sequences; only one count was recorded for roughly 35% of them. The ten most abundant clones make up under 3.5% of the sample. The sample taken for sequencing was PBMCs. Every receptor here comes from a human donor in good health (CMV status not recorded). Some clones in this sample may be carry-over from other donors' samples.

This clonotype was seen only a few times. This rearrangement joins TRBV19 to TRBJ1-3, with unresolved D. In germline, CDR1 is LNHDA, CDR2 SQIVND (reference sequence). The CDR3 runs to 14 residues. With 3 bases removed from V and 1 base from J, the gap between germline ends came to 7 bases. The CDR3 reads CASSMVESGNTIYF. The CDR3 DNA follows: TGTGCCAGTAGTATGGTGGAGTCTGGAAACACCATATATTTT. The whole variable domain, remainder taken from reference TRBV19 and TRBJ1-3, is DGGITQSPKYLFRKEGQNVTLSCEQNLNHDAMYWYRQDPGQGLRLIYYSQIVNDFQKGDIAEGYSVSREKKESFPLTVTSAQKNPTAFYLCASSMVESGNTIYFGEGSWLTVV.

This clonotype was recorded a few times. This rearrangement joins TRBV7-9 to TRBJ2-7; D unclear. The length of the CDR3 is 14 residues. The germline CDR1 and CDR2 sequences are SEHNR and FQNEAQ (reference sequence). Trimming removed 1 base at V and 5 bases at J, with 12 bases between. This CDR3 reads CASSLGEKAHEQYF. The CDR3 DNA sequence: TGTGCCAGCAGCTTAGGCGAGAAGGCCCACGAGCAGTACTTC.

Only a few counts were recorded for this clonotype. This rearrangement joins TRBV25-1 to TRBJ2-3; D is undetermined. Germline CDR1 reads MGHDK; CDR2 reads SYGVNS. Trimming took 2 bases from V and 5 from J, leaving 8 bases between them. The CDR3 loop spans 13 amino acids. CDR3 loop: CASSELLQDTQYF. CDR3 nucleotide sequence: TGTGCCAGCAGTGAACTGCTTCAAGATACGCAGTATTTT.

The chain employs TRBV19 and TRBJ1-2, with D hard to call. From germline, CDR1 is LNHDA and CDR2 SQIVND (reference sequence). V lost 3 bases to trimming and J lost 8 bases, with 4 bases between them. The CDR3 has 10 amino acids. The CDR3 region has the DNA TGTGCCAGTAGTATTGAAGGCTACACCTTC. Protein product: CASSIEGYTF.

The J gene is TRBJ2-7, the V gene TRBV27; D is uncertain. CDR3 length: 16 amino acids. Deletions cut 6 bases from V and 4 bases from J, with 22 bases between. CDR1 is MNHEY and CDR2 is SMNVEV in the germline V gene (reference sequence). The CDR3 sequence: CASSPSAGSLIYEQYF. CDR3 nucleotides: TGTGCCAGCAGCCCTTCCGCCGGGTCCCTAATATACGAGCAGTACTTC.

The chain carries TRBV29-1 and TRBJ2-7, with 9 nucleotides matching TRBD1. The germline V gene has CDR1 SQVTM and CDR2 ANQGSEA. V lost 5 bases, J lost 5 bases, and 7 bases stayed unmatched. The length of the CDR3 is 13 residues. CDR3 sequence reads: CSVSGQGLHEQYF. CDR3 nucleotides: TGCAGCGTTTCCGGACAGGGGTTACACGAGCAGTACTTC.

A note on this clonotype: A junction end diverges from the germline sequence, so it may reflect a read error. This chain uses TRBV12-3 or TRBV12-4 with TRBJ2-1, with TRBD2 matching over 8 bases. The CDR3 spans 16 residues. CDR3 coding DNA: TGTGCCGGCAGCCGTGACCCGGGACTAGTATACAATGAGCAGTTCTTC. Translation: CAGSRDPGLVYNEQFF.

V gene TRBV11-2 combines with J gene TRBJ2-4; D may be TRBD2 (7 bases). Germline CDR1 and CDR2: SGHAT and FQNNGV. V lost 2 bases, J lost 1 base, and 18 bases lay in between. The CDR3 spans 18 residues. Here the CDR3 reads CASSLPLPGGYAKNIQYF. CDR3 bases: TGTGCCAGCAGCTTACCGCTTCCGGGGGGCTATGCCAAAAACATTCAGTACTTC.

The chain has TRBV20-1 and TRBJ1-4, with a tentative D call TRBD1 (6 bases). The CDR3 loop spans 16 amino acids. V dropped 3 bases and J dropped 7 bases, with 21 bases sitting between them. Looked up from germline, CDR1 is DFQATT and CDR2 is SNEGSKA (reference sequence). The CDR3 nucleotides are TGCAGTGCTAGCGAAACAGGGACCTCACGGGGTGAAAAACTGTTTTTT. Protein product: CSASETGTSRGEKLFF.

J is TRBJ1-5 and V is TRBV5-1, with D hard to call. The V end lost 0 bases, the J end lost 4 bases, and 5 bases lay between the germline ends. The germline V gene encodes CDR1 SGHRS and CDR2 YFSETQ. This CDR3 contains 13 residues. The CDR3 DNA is TGCGCCAGCAGCTTGGACGAGAATCAGCCCCAGCATTTT. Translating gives CASSLDENQPQHF.

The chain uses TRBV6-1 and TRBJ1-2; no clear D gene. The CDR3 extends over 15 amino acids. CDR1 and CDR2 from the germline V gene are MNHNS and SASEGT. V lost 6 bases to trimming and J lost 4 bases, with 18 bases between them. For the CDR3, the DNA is TGTGCCAGCAGCCGAAGCGGTGGGGAAATCTATGGCTACACCTTC. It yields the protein CASSRSGGEIYGYTF.

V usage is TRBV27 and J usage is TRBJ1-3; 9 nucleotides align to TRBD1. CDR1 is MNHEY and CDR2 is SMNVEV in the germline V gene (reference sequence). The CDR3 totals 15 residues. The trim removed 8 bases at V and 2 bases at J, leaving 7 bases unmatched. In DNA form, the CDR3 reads TGTGCCAGCTCTTACACAGGGGGCCCTGGAAACACCATATATTTT. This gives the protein CASSYTGGPGNTIYF.

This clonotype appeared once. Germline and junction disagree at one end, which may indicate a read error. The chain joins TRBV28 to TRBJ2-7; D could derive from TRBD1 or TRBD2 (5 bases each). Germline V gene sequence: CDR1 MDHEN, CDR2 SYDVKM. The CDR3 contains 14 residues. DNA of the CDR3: TGTTCCAGTACACGTGGGGGAGTCACCTACGAGCAGTACTTC. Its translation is CSSTRGGVTYEQYF.

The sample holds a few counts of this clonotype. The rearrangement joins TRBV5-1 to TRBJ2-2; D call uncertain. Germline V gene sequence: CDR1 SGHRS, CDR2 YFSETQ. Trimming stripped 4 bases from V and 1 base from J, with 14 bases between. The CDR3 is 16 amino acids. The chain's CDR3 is CASSRTSLRNTGELFF. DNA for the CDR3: TGCGCCAGCAGCCGTACATCGCTGCGGAACACCGGGGAGCTGTTTTTT.

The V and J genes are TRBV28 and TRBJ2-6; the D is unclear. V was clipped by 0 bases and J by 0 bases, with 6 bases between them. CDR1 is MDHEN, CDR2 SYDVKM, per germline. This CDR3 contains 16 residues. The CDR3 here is CASSLWARSGANVLTF. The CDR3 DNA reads TGTGCCAGCAGTTTATGGGCTCGCTCTGGGGCCAACGTCCTGACTTTC. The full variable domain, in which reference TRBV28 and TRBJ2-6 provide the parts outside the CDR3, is DVKVTQSSRYLVKRTGEKVFLECVQDMDHENMFWYRQDPGLGLRLIYFSYDVKMKEKGDIPEGYSVSREKKERFSLILESASTNQTSMYLCASSLWARSGANVLTFGAGSRLTVL.

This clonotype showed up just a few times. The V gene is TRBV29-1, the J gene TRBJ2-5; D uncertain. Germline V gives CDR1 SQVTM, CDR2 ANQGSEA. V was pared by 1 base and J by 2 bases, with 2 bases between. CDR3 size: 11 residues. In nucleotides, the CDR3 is TGCAGCGTTGAAGGACAAGAGACCCAGTACTTC. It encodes CSVEGQETQYF.

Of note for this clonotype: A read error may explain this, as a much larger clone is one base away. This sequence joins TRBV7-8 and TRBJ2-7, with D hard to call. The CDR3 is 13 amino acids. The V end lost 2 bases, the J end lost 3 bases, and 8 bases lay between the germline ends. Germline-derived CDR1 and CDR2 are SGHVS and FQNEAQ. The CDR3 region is CASSLTRYYEQYF. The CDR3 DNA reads TGTGCCAGCAGCTTAACCCGCTACTACGAGCAGTACTTC. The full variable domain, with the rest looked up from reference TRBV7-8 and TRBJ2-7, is GAGVSQSPRYKVAKRGQDVALRCDPISGHVSLFWYQQALGQGPEFLTYFQNEAQLDKSGLPSDRFFAERPEGSVSTLKIQRTQQEDSAVYLCASSLTRYYEQYFGPGTRLTVT.

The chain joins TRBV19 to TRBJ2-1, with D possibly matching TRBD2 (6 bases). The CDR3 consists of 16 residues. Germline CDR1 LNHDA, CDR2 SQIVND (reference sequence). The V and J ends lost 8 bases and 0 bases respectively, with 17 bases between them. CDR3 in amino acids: CASVSSGLYSYNEQFF. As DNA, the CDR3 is TGTGCCAGTGTATCCAGCGGGCTATACTCCTACAATGAGCAGTTCTTC.

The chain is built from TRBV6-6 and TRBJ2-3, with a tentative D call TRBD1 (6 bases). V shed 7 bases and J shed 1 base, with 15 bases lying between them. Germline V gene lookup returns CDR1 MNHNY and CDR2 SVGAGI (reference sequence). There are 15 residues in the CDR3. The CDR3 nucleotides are TGTGCCAGCACCCTCTTGGGACAACGCACAGATACGCAGTATTTT. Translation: CASTLLGQRTDTQYF.

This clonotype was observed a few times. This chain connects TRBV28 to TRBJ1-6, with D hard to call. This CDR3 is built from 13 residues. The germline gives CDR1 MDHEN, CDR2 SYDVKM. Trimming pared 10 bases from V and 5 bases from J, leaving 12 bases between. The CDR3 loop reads CAIQRGNNSPLHF. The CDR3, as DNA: TGTGCCATCCAACGGGGTAATAATTCACCCCTCCACTTT.

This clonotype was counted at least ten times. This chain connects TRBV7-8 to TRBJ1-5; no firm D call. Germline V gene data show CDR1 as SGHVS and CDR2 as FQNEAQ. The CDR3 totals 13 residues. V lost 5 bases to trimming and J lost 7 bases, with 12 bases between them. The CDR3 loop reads CASSLYTGQPQHF. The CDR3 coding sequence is TGTGCCAGCAGCCTGTATACTGGACAGCCCCAGCATTTT.

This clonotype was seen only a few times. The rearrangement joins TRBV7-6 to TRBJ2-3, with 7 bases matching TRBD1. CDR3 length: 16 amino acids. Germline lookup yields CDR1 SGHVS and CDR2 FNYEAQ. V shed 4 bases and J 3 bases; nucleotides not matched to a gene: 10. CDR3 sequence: CASSSRTGGETDTQYF. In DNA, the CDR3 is TGTGCCAGCAGCTCTAGGACAGGTGGGGAGACAGATACGCAGTATTTT. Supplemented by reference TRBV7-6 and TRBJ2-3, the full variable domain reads GAGVSQSPRYKVTKRGQDVALRCDPISGHVSLYWYRQALGQGPEFLTYFNYEAQQDKSGLPNDRFSAERPEGSISTLTIQRTEQRDSAMYRCASSSRTGGETDTQYFGPGTRLTVL.

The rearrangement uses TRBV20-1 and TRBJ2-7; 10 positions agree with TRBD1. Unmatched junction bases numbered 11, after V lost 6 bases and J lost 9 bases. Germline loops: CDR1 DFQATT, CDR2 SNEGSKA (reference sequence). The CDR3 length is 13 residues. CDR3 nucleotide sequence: TGCAGTGCAGCCGGGACAGGGGTCCCCAGGCAGTACTTC. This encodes CSAAGTGVPRQYF.

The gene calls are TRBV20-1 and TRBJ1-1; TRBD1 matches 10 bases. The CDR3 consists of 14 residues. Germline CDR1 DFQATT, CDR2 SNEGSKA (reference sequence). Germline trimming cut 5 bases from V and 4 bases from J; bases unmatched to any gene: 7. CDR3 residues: CSARDRGVGTEAFF. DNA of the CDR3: TGCAGTGCTCGGGACAGGGGAGTTGGCACTGAAGCTTTCTTT.

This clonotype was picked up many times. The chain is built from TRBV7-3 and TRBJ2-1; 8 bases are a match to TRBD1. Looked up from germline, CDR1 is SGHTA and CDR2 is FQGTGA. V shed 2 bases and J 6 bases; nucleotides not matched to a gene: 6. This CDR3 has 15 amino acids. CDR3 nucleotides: TGTGCCAGCAGCTTAGTAGCAGGGGGCCGCAATGAGCAGTTCTTC. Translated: CASSLVAGGRNEQFF. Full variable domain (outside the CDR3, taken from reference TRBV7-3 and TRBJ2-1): GAGVSQTPSNKVTEKGKYVELRCDPISGHTALYWYRQSLGQGPEFLIYFQGTGAADDSGLPNDRFFAVRPEGSVSTLKIQRTERGDSAVYLCASSLVAGGRNEQFFGPGTRLTVL.

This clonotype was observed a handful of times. This CDR3 is CASSEHQTPGTEAFF. The CDR3 DNA reads as TGTGCCAGCAGTGAACATCAGACCCCAGGCACTGAAGCTTTCTTT. The rearrangement joins TRBV2 to TRBJ1-1; D gene uncertain. V was clipped by 2 bases and J by 4 bases, with 14 bases between them. CDR1 SNHLY and CDR2 FYNNEI come from the germline V gene. The CDR3 loop spans 15 amino acids. The full variable domain, completed using reference TRBV2 and TRBJ1-1, is EPEVTQTPSHQVTQMGQEVILRCVPISNHLYFYWYRQILGQKVEFLVSFYNNEISEKSEIFDDQFSVERPDGSNFTLKIRSTKLEDSAMYFCASSEHQTPGTEAFFGQGTRLTVV.

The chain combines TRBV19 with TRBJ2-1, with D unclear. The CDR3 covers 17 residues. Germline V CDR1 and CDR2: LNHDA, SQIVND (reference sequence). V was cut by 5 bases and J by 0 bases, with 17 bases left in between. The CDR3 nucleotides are TGTGCCAGTAGTGCTAGTTACTGGTCAAGCTCCTACAATGAGCAGTTCTTC. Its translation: CASSASYWSSSYNEQFF.

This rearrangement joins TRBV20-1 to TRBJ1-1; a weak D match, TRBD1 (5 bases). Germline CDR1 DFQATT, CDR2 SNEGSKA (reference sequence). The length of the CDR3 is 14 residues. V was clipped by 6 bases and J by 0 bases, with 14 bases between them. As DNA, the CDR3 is TGCAGTGCCAAAGGAGGAGGGGTGAACACTGAAGCTTTCTTT. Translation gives CSAKGGGVNTEAFF.

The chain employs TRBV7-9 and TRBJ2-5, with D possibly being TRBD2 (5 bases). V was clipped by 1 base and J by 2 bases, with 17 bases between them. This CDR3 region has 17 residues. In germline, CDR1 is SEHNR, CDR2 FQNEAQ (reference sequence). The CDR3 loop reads CASSLGDSGRRQETQYF. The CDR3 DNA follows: TGTGCCAGCAGCTTAGGCGATAGTGGGAGAAGGCAAGAGACCCAGTACTTC.

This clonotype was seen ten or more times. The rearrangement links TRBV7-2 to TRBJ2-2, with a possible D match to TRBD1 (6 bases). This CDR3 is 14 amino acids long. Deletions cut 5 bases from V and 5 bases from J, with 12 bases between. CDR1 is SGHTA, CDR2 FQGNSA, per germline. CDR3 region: CASSTQGLTGELFF. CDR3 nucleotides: TGTGCCAGCAGCACACAGGGTTTGACCGGGGAGCTGTTTTTT. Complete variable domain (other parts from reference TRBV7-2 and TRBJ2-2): GAGVSQSPSNKVTEKGKDVELRCDPISGHTALYWYRQSLGQGLEFLIYFQGNSAPDKSGLPSDRFSAERTGGSVSTLTIQRTQQEDSAVYLCASSTQGLTGELFFGEGSRLTVL.

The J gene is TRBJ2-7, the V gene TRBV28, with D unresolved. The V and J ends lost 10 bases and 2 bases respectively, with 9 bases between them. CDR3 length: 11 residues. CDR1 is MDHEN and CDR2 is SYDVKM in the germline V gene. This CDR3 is CATDSPYEQYF. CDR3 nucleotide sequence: TGTGCCACCGACTCACCCTACGAGCAGTACTTC.

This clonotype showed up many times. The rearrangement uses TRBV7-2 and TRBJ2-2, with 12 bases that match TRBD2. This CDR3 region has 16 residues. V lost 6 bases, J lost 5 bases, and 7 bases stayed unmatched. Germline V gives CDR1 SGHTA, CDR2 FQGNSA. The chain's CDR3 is CASRSTGTSGTGELFF. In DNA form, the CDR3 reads TGTGCCAGCAGATCCACCGGGACTAGCGGGACCGGGGAGCTGTTTTTT.